Given below is one T cell receptor beta chain in context. Antigen specificity is unknown. This entry belongs to a study of T cell repertoires in cytomegalovirus infection. Study at large: Recently identified HLA-C-restricted CMV epitopes were among the peptides used. Study-wide results and limits: Cumulative frequency of public TCR beta families picked out carriers of CMV plus the relevant HLA. Within the response measured ex vivo, HLA-C-restricted CMV-specific TCR beta clonotypes were dominant.

From the reads, TCRdb called clonotypes with MiXCR, one entry per CDR3 protein. The sample contains some 940,000 distinct CDR3 sequences, 30% to 40% of which appear only once. The CDR3 runs 14 residues. V was shortened by 3 bases and J by 4 bases, with 7 bases between the two germline ends. Germline V gives CDR1 MNHEY, CDR2 SMNVEV (reference sequence). This specimen consisted of cultured CD8+ T cells from PBMCs, obtained from culture after CMV antigen stimulation. This sequence originates from a human donor in good health (CMV status not recorded). Some clones in this sample may be carry-over from other donors' samples. The gene calls are TRBV27 and TRBJ1-6; tentative D call: TRBD1 (5 bases). Here the CDR3 reads CASSFQGYNSPLHF. CDR3 sequence (DNA): TGTGCCAGCAGTTTTCAGGGATATAATTCACCCCTCCACTTT.